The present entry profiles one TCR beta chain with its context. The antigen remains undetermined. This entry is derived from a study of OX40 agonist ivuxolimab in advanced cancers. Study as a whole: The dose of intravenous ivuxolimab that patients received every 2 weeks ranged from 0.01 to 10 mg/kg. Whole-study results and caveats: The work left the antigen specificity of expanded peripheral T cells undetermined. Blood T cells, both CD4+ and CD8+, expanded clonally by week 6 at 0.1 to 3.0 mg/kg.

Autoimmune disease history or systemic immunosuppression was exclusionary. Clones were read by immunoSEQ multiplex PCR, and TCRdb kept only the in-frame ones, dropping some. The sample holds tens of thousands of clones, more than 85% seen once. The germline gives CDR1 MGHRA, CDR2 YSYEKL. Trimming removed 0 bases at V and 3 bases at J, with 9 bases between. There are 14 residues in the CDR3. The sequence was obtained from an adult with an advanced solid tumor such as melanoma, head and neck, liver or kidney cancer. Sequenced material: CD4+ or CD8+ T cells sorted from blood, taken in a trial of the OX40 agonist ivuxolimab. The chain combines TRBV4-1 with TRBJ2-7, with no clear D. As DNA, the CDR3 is TGCGCCAGCAGCCAAGAGGACCGTCGCTACGAGCAGTACTTC. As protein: CASSQEDRRYEQYF.